One sample yielded the 13 T cell receptor beta chains listed below, sequenced in a study of T cell responses to AZD1222 COVID-19 vaccine. Here immunoSEQ multiplex PCR was the method, and the copy in TCRdb shows in-frame clones only, minus some. Counted here are around 150,000 clones, approximately 90% occurring once; the ten biggest clones make up approximately 3.6%. The starting material was peripheral blood, obtained on day 0 of MenACWY control vaccination. These receptors were obtained from an adult in good health.

The genes are TRBV18 and TRBJ2-2, with TRBD2 matching 10 bases. Germline CDR1 KGHSH, CDR2 LQKENI. The CDR3 is made up of 16 amino acids. V dropped 3 bases and J dropped 2; count of bases not matched to a gene: 3. CDR3 sequence (DNA): TGTGCCAGCTCACCTCAGCGGGGGGGCAACACCGGGGAGCTGTTTTTT. Protein: CASSPQRGGNTGELFF.

The chain employs TRBV6-2 or TRBV6-3 and TRBJ1-1, with a weak D call TRBD1 (6 bases). The CDR3 totals 20 residues. With 3 bases removed from V and 0 bases from J, the gap between germline ends came to 26 bases. CDR1 is MNHEY, CDR2 SVGEGT, per germline. CDR3 sequence (DNA): TGTGCCAGCAGTTATGAACCTCGGGGTTTCAGGGGAAGTGTGAACACTGAAGCTTTCTTT. Translated, it gives CASSYEPRGFRGSVNTEAFF.

The chain recombines TRBV6-5 with TRBJ1-4, with D perhaps TRBD1 (6 bases). This CDR3 spans 14 amino acids. Germline lookup yields CDR1 MNHEY and CDR2 SVGAGI. Trimming removed 6 bases from V and 10 bases from J, with 18 bases in between. CDR3 sequence reads: CASRTTGSEGKLFF. The CDR3 DNA is TGTGCCAGCAGGACGACAGGCTCAGAAGGAAAACTGTTTTTT.

This clone was observed a single time. This chain uses TRBV25-1 with TRBJ1-6, with D tentatively TRBD1 (6 bases). The CDR3 is 15 amino acids. V was shortened by 6 bases and J by 9 bases, with 18 bases between the two germline ends. Germline CDR1 is MGHDK and CDR2 is SYGVNS. The CDR3 region has the DNA TGTGCCAGCAGAGACAGGTTCGTCGAATCTTCACCCCTCCACTTT. As protein: CASRDRFVESSPLHF.

Only one count was recorded for this clone. This chain connects TRBV6-4 to TRBJ2-2; possibly TRBD1 for D (6 bases). CDR1 is MRHNA, CDR2 SNTAGT, per germline. This CDR3 is built from 16 residues. V lost 0 bases, J lost 2 bases, and 10 bases lay in between. CDR3 DNA: TGTGCCAGCAGTGACTCGATACAGGGAAACACCGGGGAGCTGTTTTTT. Amino acid sequence: CASSDSIQGNTGELFF.

In DNA form, the CDR3 reads TGTGCCAGCAGCAATGCGGGGAACACTGAAGCTTTCTTT. Amino acid sequence: CASSNAGNTEAFF. The chain couples TRBV6-4 to TRBJ1-1; D gene unclear. Germline V gene data show CDR1 as MRHNA and CDR2 as SNTAGT. This CDR3 has 13 residues. Trimming removed 6 bases at V and 1 base at J, with 9 bases between.

This clone was picked up a small number of times. Additional DNA sequences in this sample encode the identical CDR3. The chain employs TRBV7-2 and TRBJ1-5, with D uncertain. Germline-derived CDR1 and CDR2 are SGHTA and FQGNSA. V lost 1 base and J 0 bases, leaving 1 base between the germline ends. The CDR3 extends over 13 amino acids. CDR3 amino acids: CASSLVSNQPQHF. DNA for the CDR3: TGTGCCAGCAGCTTAGTTAGCAATCAGCCCCAGCATTTT.

This clone is a singleton in its sample. The J gene is TRBJ1-5, the V gene TRBV4-1, with D unresolved. V gave up 4 bases and J gave up 9 bases, with 16 bases separating them. Germline V gene data show CDR1 as MGHRA and CDR2 as YSYEKL. CDR3 size: 14 residues. CDR3 in DNA: TGCGCCAGCAGCCCCGAGGCCGACACCTGGCCCCAGCATTTT. Protein sequence: CASSPEADTWPQHF.

J is TRBJ2-3 and V is TRBV7-9; D is unresolved. The CDR3 loop spans 11 amino acids. Trimming stripped 5 bases from V and 5 bases from J, with 5 bases between. Germline loops: CDR1 SEHNR, CDR2 FQNEAQ (reference sequence). CDR3 sequence reads: CASSRGDTQYF. The CDR3 DNA follows: TGTGCCAGCAGCCGTGGAGATACGCAGTATTTT.

The chain joins TRBV7-2 to TRBJ2-1, with D possibly matching TRBD1 (5 bases). The CDR3 extends over 14 amino acids. V was trimmed by 2 bases and J by 7 bases, leaving 12 bases between them. In germline, CDR1 is SGHTA, CDR2 FQGNSA. The CDR3 DNA sequence: TGTGCCAGCAGCTTAAACCCACAGGCGAATGAGCAGTTCTTC. Translated, it gives CASSLNPQANEQFF.

J is TRBJ1-1 and V is TRBV5-1; possible D gene TRBD1, 6 bases. Germline CDR1 reads SGHRS; CDR2 reads YFSETQ. CDR3 length equals 14 residues. Trimming pared 2 bases from V and 3 bases from J, leaving 11 bases between. CDR3 loop: CASSFQGMDTEAFF. In nucleotides, the CDR3 is TGCGCCAGCAGCTTCCAGGGGATGGACACTGAAGCTTTCTTT.

The genes are TRBV6-2 or TRBV6-3 and TRBJ2-1, with D possibly being TRBD1 (5 bases). CDR1 is MNHEY and CDR2 is SVGEGT in the germline V gene. The CDR3 runs to 17 residues. Trimming stripped 0 bases from V and 3 bases from J, with 15 bases between. The CDR3 region is CASSYSGIQGIYNEQFF. The CDR3 coding sequence is TGTGCCAGCAGTTACTCGGGGATTCAGGGAATCTACAATGAGCAGTTCTTC.

The sample holds one count of this clone. The rearrangement links TRBV18 to TRBJ1-2; D is uncertain. The germline gives CDR1 KGHSH, CDR2 LQKENI. V lost 1 base to trimming and J lost 5 bases, with 5 bases between them. This CDR3 contains 12 residues. CDR3 nucleotides: TGTGCCAGCTCACCACGGCAGTATGGCTACACCTTC. Translated, it gives CASSPRQYGYTF.